This T cell receptor beta chain was sequenced for a study of blood T cell repertoires in COVID-19 (dated by TCRdb to 2018 to 2021). Describing the broader study: The collaborator samples originated in the United States, Italy and Spain and spanned the acute and convalescent phases of COVID-19. The repertoires were released in a freely available public database meant as a resource for research on the immune response to SARS-CoV-2. Subjects who had been exposed to COVID-19, were actively infected with it, or had recovered from it provided the deeply sampled blood TCRbeta repertoires that made up the dataset. Where available, HLA class I and class II types were taken from metadata supplied by the sample provider and were not determined by assay-based typing. The prospective study material was composed of cDNA or gDNA derived from T cells, B-cell-depleted T cells, or PBMCs. Samples were obtained from the ongoing ImmuneRACE study (first 160 participants) and from over 1,000 subjects provided by 6 global collaborators. The sample metadata nearly always contained a de-identified subject ID, COVID-19 status, age in years and sex.

Notes on this clone: Its antigen is still unknown. No per-base quality is available; no much larger clone lies one base away.

TCRbeta CDR3 regions were amplified from genomic DNA using the immunoSEQ Assay, a bias-controlled multiplex PCR. The authors processed their data as follows. Nucleated cell counts per sample were estimated from amplification of reference gene primers within the assay. To quantify the absolute abundance of each unique TCRbeta CDR3 rearrangement, sequence reads were collapsed and filtered. For each sample, productive Simpson clonality was calculated as the square root of Simpson's diversity index across productive rearrangements. TCRdb obtained this table from immuneACCESS and retained in-frame rearrangements with V and J assigned. These tables miss some clones; where compared with another copy, unresolved V genes account for less than half of the shortfall, and the remainder is unexplained. V and J calls and clone size follow that table, whereas D and trimming were derived from the DNA. Across this sample there are roughly 76,000 clones, with approximately 90% seen only once. Of the sample, around 4.9% is held by the ten largest clones.

The collaborating institutions used their own protocols to collect whole blood in K2EDTA tubes. Collaborator samples were shipped for TCRbeta analysis as frozen whole blood, isolated PBMCs, or DNA extracted from either sample type. From the germline V gene, CDR1 is SGDLS and CDR2 is YYNGEE. Inclusive of the bounding cysteine and phenylalanine, the CDR3 is 17 residues long. Only the CDR3 region is kept as DNA, spanning 51 bases read in frame from base 1. Germline trimming: 4 bases from V, 6 bases from J; junction bases outside gene matches: 14. What the research found in general, with its limitations: The amount of clinical and demographic metadata varied by source and participant and was provided uncurated.

Specimen: peripheral blood. The receptor chain draws on TRBV9 and TRBJ2-1, with TRBD1 matching 9 junction bases. This clonotype was obtained from a woman aged 60 to 75 with active COVID-19. The CDR3 protein: CASSTRTGAGRGNEQFF. At the DNA level, the sequence is TGTGCCAGCAGCACTAGGACAGGGGCCGGGAGAGGCAATGAGCAGTTCTTC.